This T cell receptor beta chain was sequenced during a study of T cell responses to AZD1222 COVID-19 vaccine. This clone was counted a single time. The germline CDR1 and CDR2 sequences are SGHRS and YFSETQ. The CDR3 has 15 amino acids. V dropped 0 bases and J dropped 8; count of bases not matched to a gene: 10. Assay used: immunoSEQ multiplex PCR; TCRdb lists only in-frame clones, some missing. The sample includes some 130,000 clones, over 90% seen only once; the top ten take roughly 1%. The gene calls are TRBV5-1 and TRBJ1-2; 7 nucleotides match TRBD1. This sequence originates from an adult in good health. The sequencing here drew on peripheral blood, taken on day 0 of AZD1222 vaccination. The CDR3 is CASSLVGQPLSGYTF. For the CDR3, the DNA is TGCGCCAGCAGCTTGGTGGGACAGCCCCTATCCGGCTACACCTTC.